The 7 T cell receptor beta chains presented below share a single source sample, sequenced in a study of blood T cells in healthy people across ages. The use of a sample-barcoded 5' primer and a J-beta primer mix characterized a second PCR of roughly 6 to 11 cycles. TCRdb recomputed calls from the 5' RACE reads with MiXCR, one row per CDR3 protein. The table shows hundreds of thousands of distinct CDR3 sequences, with roughly 31% occurring only once. Sample: blood. These receptor sequences come from an elderly woman in good health.

This clonotype was seen repeatedly, ten times or more. This sequence joins TRBV3-1 and TRBJ2-1; 14 bases are a match to TRBD2. Per the germline V gene, CDR1 is LGHDT and CDR2 is YNNKEL (reference sequence). V lost 4 bases to trimming and J lost 15 bases; unmatched junction nucleotides: 8. CDR3 length: 14 residues. The CDR3 sequence is CASSPRGLAGGGFF. CDR3 coding DNA: TGTGCCAGCAGCCCTCGAGGACTAGCGGGGGGCGGGTTCTTC.

This clonotype has a handful of counts. The chain joins TRBV2 to TRBJ1-1, with 7 bases aligning to TRBD1. The germline V gene encodes CDR1 SNHLY and CDR2 FYNNEI. V lost 7 bases to trimming and J lost 0 bases; unmatched junction nucleotides: 2. The CDR3 totals 13 residues. CDR3 bases: TGTGCCAGCACGGGACAGATGAACACTGAAGCTTTCTTT. Translation: CASTGQMNTEAFF.

This rearrangement joins TRBV18 to TRBJ2-1; no clear D gene. Germline V gene data show CDR1 as KGHSH and CDR2 as LQKENI. The CDR3 loop spans 15 amino acids. Trimming pared 1 base from V and 6 bases from J, leaving 13 bases between. In DNA form, the CDR3 reads TGTGCCAGCTCACCACAGGTCCTATCGGTCAATGAGCAGTTCTTC. Its protein product is CASSPQVLSVNEQFF.

CDR3 nucleotide sequence: TGTGCCAGCTCACCACGCAGGGATGATTGGGGCACTGAAGCTTTCTTT. Its translation is CASSPRRDDWGTEAFF. The rearrangement joins TRBV18 to TRBJ1-1; a possible D gene is TRBD1 (5 bases). V lost 1 base and J 4 bases, leaving 16 bases between the germline ends. CDR1 and CDR2 (germline): KGHSH, LQKENI. This CDR3 spans 16 amino acids. Based on the CDR3 plus reference TRBV18 and TRBJ1-1, the full variable domain is NAGVMQNPRHLVRRRGQEARLRCSPMKGHSHVYWYRQLPEEGLKFMVYLQKENIIDESGMPKERFSAEFPKEGPSILRIQQVVRGDSAAYFCASSPRRDDWGTEAFFGQGTRLTVV.

The sample holds many counts of this clonotype. The chain recombines TRBV3-1 with TRBJ2-4; 13 bases are a match to TRBD2. Germline CDR1 LGHDT, CDR2 YNNKEL (reference sequence). V gave up 5 bases and J gave up 13 bases; unmatched junction bases: 11. CDR3 length: 15 residues. The CDR3 reads CASSMGLAGREEQYF. DNA for the CDR3: TGTGCCAGCAGCATGGGACTAGCGGGGCGGGAGGAGCAGTACTTC.

The rearrangement links TRBV6-2 or TRBV6-3 to TRBJ1-5, with TRBD1 matching 8 bases. The CDR3 spans 16 residues. Trimming took 5 bases from V and 2 from J; bases not matched to a gene: 8. Per germline, CDR1 MNHEY and CDR2 SVGEGT. The CDR3 spells CASSNAGQGGNQPQHF. CDR3 coding DNA: TGTGCCAGCAGTAACGCTGGACAGGGTGGCAATCAGCCCCAGCATTTT.

In this sample, this clonotype turned up a few times. This sequence joins TRBV12-3 or TRBV12-4 and TRBJ2-1; no reliable D call. V lost 4 bases, J lost 10 bases, and 11 bases lay in between. The CDR3 length is 12 residues. CDR3 amino acids: CASSSDGGEQFF. The DNA of the CDR3 is TGTGCCAGCAGTTCGGACGGCGGAGAGCAGTTCTTC.